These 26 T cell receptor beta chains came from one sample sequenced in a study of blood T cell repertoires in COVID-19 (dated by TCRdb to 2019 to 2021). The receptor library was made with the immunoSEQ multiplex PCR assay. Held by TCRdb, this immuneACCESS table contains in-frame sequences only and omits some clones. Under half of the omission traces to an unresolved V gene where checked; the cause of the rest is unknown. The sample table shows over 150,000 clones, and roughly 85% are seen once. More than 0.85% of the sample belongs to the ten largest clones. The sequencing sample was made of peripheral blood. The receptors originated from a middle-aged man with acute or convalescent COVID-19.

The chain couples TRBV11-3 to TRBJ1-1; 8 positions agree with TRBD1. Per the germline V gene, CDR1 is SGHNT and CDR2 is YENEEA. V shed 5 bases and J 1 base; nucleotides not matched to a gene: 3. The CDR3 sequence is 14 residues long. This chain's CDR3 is CASSLGTGNTEAFF. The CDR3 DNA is TGTGCCAGCAGCCTAGGGACAGGGAACACTGAAGCTTTCTTT.

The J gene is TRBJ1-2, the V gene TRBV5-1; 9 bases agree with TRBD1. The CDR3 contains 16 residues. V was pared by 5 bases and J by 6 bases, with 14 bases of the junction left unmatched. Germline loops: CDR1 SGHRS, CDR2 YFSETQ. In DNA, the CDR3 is TGCGCCAGCAGTCCCGGGACAGGGATCGTATTCGATGGCTACACCTTC. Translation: CASSPGTGIVFDGYTF.

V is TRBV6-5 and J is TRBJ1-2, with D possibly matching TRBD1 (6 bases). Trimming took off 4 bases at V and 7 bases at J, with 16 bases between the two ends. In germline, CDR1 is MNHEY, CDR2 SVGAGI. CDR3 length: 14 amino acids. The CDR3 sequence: CASSSRRGEFGYTF. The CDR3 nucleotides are TGTGCCAGCAGTTCCCGCAGGGGAGAATTTGGCTACACCTTC.

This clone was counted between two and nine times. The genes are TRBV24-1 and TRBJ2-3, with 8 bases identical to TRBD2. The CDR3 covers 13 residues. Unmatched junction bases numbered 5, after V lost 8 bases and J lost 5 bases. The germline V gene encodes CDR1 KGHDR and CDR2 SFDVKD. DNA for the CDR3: TGTGCCACCAACCAGCGGGGGATAGATACGCAGTATTTT. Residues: CATNQRGIDTQYF.

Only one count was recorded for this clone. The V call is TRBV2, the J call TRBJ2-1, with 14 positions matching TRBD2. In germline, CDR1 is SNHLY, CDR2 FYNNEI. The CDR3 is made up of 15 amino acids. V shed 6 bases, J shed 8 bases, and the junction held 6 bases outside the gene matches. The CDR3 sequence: CASRSGLAGGDEQFF. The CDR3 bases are TGTGCCAGCAGATCTGGACTAGCGGGGGGCGATGAGCAGTTCTTC.

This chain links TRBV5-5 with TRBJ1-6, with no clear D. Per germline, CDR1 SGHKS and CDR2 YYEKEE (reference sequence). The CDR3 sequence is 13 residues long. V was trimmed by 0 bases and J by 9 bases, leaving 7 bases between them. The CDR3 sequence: CASSLEGGSPLHF. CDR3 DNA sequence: TGTGCCAGCAGCTTGGAGGGAGGTTCACCCCTCCACTTT. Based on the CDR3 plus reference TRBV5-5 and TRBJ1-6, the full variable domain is DAGVTQSPTHLIKTRGQQVTLRCSPISGHKSVSWYQQVLGQGPQFIFQYYEKEERGRGNFPDRFSARQFPNYSSELNVNALLLGDSALYLCASSLEGGSPLHFGNGTRLTVT.

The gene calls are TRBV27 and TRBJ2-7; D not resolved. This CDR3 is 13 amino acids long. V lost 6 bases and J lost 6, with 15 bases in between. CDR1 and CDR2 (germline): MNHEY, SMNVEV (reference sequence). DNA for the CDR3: TGTGCCAGCAGCCGTAAATTTGTCTCCGAGCAGTACTTC. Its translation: CASSRKFVSEQYF.

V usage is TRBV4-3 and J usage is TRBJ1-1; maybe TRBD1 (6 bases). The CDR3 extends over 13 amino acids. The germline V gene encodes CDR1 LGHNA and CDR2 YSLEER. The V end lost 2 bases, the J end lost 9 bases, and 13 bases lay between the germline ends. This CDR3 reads CASSQQPGGKAFF. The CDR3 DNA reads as TGCGCCAGCAGCCAACAACCTGGGGGCAAAGCTTTCTTT.

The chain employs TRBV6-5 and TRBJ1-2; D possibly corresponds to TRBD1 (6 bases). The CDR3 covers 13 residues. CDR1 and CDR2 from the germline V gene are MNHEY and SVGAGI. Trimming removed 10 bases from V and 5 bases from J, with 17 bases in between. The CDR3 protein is CAIRTGQTYGYTF. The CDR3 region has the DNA TGTGCCATAAGGACGGGACAAACTTATGGCTACACCTTC.

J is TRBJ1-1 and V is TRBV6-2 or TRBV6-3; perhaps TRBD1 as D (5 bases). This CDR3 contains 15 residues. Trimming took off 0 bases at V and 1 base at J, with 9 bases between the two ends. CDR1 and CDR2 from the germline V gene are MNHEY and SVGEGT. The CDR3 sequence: CASSYSWGRNTEAFF. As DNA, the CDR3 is TGTGCCAGCAGTTACTCTTGGGGCAGGAACACTGAAGCTTTCTTT.

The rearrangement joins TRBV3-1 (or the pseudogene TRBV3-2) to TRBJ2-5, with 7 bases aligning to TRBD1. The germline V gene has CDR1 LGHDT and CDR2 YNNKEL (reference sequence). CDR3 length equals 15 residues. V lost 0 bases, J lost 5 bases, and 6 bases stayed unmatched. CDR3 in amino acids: CASSQDATGWETQYF. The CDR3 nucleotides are TGTGCCAGCAGCCAAGACGCGACAGGGTGGGAGACCCAGTACTTC.

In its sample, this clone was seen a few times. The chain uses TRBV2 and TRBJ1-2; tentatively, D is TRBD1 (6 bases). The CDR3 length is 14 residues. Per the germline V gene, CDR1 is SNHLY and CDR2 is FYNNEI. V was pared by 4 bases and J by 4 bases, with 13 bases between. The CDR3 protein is CASSARQDVYGYTF. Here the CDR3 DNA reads TGTGCCAGCAGTGCACGACAGGATGTCTATGGCTACACCTTC.

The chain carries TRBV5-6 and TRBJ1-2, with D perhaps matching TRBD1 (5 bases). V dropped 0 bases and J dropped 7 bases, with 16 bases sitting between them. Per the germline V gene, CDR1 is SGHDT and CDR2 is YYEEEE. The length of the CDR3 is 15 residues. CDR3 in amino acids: CASSLAGVTVGGYTF. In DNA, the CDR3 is TGTGCCAGCAGCTTGGCGGGGGTTACGGTCGGTGGCTACACCTTC.

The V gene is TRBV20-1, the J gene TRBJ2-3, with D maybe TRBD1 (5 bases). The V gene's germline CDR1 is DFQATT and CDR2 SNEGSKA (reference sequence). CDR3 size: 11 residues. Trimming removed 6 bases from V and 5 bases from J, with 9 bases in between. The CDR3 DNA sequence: TGCAGTGCGAGACAGATAGATACGCAGTATTTT. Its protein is CSARQIDTQYF.

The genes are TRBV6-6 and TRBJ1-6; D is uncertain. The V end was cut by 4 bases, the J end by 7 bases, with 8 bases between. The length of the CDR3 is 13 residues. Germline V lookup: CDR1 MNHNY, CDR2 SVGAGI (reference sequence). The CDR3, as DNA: TGTGCCAGCAGTTTGATCGAGAATTCACCCCTCCACTTT. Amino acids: CASSLIENSPLHF.

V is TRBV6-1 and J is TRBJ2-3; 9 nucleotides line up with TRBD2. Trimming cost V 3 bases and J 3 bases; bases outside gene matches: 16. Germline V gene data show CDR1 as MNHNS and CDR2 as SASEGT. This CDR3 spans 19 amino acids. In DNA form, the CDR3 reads TGTGCCAGCAGTGAGCTGGGCGGTGGGCGGGGGGGCCGGACAGATACGCAGTATTTT. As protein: CASSELGGGRGGRTDTQYF.

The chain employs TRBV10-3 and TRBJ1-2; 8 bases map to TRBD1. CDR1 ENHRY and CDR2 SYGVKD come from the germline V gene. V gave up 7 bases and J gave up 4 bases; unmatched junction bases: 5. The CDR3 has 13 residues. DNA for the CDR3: TGTGCCATCACCGAGGGACAGGCCTATGGCTACACCTTC. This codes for CAITEGQAYGYTF.

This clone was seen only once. CDR3 loop: CASSLKQTNTEAFF. DNA for the CDR3: TGCGCCAGCAGCTTAAAACAGACGAACACTGAAGCTTTCTTT. The chain recombines TRBV5-1 with TRBJ1-1; D is unresolved. Trimming stripped 2 bases from V and 1 base from J, with 9 bases between. Germline assignment: CDR1 SGHRS and CDR2 YFSETQ. There are 14 residues in the CDR3.

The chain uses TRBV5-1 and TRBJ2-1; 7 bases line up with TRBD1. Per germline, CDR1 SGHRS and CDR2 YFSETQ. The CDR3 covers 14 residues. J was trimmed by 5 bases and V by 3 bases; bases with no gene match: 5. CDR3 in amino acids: CASSWVGTDNEQFF. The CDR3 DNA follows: TGCGCCAGCAGCTGGGTGGGGACAGACAATGAGCAGTTCTTC.

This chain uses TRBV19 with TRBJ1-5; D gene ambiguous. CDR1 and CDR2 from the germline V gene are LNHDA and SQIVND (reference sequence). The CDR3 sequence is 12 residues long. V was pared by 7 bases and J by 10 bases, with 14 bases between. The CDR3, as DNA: TGTGCCAGTAACGAGGTTGCGGGTCCCCAGCATTTT. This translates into CASNEVAGPQHF.

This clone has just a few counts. CDR3 bases: TGCAGCGTGGACACCTACGAGCAGTACTTC. It translates to CSVDTYEQYF. The chain couples TRBV29-1 to TRBJ2-7, with D perhaps matching TRBD1 (5 bases). This CDR3 is 10 amino acids long. Germline CDR1 and CDR2: SQVTM and ANQGSEA. The V gene lost 6 bases and the J gene lost 2 bases, with 5 bases spanning the gap.

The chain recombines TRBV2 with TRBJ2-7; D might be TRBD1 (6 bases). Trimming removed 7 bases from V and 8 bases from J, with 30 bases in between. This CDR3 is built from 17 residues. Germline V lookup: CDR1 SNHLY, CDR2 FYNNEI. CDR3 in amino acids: CASTNRNPGTFSFQQYF. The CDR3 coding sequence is TGTGCCAGCACAAACAGGAATCCCGGGACATTCTCGTTTCAGCAGTACTTC. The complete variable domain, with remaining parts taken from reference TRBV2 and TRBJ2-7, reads EPEVTQTPSHQVTQMGQEVILRCVPISNHLYFYWYRQILGQKVEFLVSFYNNEISEKSEIFDDQFSVERPDGSNFTLKIRSTKLEDSAMYFCASTNRNPGTFSFQQYFGPGTRLTVT.

CDR3 in amino acids: CASSTAANTEAFF. The CDR3 DNA reads TGTGCCAGCAGTACAGCGGCTAACACTGAAGCTTTCTTT. V is TRBV6-5 and J is TRBJ1-1; no clear D gene. Trimming shortened V by 5 bases and J by 2 bases, and 9 bases separated the two germline ends. The length of the CDR3 is 13 residues. The germline V gene has CDR1 MNHEY and CDR2 SVGAGI.

CDR3 amino acids: CASGKLEGEQFF. The DNA of the CDR3 is TGTGCCAGCGGAAAATTAGAGGGTGAGCAGTTCTTC. The chain carries TRBV9 and TRBJ2-1, with a possible D match to TRBD2 (5 bases). The V and J ends lost 7 bases and 9 bases respectively, with 14 bases between them. This CDR3 comprises 12 residues. CDR1 and CDR2 (germline): SGDLS, YYNGEE.

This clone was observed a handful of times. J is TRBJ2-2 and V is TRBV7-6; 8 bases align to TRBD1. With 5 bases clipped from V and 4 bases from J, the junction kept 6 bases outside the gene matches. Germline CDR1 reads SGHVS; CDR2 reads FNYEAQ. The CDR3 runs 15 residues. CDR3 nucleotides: TGTGCCAGCAGCCAGGGGACAGGTCCCACCGGGGAGCTGTTTTTT. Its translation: CASSQGTGPTGELFF.

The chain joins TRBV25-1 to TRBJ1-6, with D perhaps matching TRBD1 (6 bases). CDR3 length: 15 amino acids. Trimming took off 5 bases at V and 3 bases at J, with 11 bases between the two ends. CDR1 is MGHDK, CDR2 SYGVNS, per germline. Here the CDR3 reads CASSSARGYNSPLHF. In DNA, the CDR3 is TGTGCCAGCAGTTCAGCCAGGGGCTATAATTCACCCCTCCACTTT.